Following are 15 T cell receptor beta chains from one sample sequenced in a study of beta chain features in type 1 diabetes. Expressed TCRB transcripts were sequenced, since all the RNA that had been isolated was reverse transcribed. Method: immunoSEQ multiplex PCR; TCRdb's copy keeps in-frame clones and lacks some. The top ten clones hold more than 0.015% of a sample with around 350,000 clones, around 12% of them seen once. The specimen was naive CD4+ T cells from blood. Receptors originate from a man aged 18 to 35 in good health.

This clone appeared a few times. The V and J genes are TRBV5-1 and TRBJ2-1, with 11 bases lining up with TRBD2. Germline loops: CDR1 SGHRS, CDR2 YFSETQ. Trimming removed 0 bases from V and 6 bases from J; junction bases left unmatched: 2. The CDR3 runs 15 residues. The CDR3 here is CASSLVGTSGNEQFF. The DNA of the CDR3 is TGCGCCAGCAGCTTGGTGGGGACTAGCGGCAATGAGCAGTTCTTC.

This clone was found a few times. This chain joins TRBV7-3 and TRBJ2-2, with 7 nucleotides matching TRBD2. The CDR3 runs 12 residues. V was clipped by 7 bases and J by 7 bases; unmatched bases: 3. CDR1 is SGHTA and CDR2 is FQGTGA in the germline V gene. The CDR3 region is CASNSGGGELFF. The CDR3 bases are TGTGCCAGCAACTCGGGGGGCGGGGAGCTGTTTTTT.

The chain employs TRBV27 and TRBJ2-5, with D possibly being TRBD1 (6 bases). The CDR3 runs 14 residues. V lost 3 bases and J lost 4, with 12 bases in between. Germline loops: CDR1 MNHEY, CDR2 SMNVEV (reference sequence). CDR3 residues: CASSFTGRPETQYF. DNA of the CDR3: TGTGCCAGCAGTTTCACAGGGCGGCCAGAGACCCAGTACTTC.

The J gene is TRBJ1-1, the V gene TRBV5-4, with unresolved D. Deletions cut 4 bases from V and 5 bases from J, with 15 bases between. The CDR3 covers 14 residues. Germline V CDR1 and CDR2: SGHNT, YYREEE (reference sequence). This chain's CDR3 is CASSPPWPGTEAFF. DNA of the CDR3: TGTGCCAGCAGCCCCCCCTGGCCGGGAACTGAAGCTTTCTTT.

The chain recombines TRBV28 with TRBJ2-7; 9 nucleotides match TRBD1. Germline V gene data show CDR1 as MDHEN and CDR2 as SYDVKM. This CDR3 region has 13 residues. Losses at the gene ends were 7 bases for V and 4 bases for J; bases not matched to a gene: 5. This chain's CDR3 is CASTGTGRYEQYF. For the CDR3, the DNA is TGTGCCAGCACAGGGACAGGGAGGTACGAGCAGTACTTC.

There are a few counts of this clone. V usage is TRBV7-8 and J usage is TRBJ2-7; 7 bases agree with TRBD2. J was trimmed by 7 bases and V by 7 bases; bases with no gene match: 13. The CDR3 spans 14 residues. In germline, CDR1 is SGHVS, CDR2 FQNEAQ. CDR3 sequence: CASIPGLAALEQYF. CDR3 nucleotides: TGTGCCAGCATCCCGGGGCTAGCGGCCTTGGAGCAGTACTTC. The full variable domain, completed using reference TRBV7-8 and TRBJ2-7, is GAGVSQSPRYKVAKRGQDVALRCDPISGHVSLFWYQQALGQGPEFLTYFQNEAQLDKSGLPSDRFFAERPEGSVSTLKIQRTQQEDSAVYLCASIPGLAALEQYFGPGTRLTVT.

The V call is TRBV18, the J call TRBJ1-2, with a tentative D call TRBD1 (5 bases). The CDR3 loop spans 14 amino acids. Trimming left V 3 bases short and J 0 bases short, with 8 bases between. CDR1 and CDR2 (germline): KGHSH, LQKENI. In nucleotides, the CDR3 is TGTGCCAGCTCACCCCGGGACTCTAACTATGGCTACACCTTC. Amino acids: CASSPRDSNYGYTF.

This clone was recorded a few times. The chain recombines TRBV23-1 with TRBJ1-2, with 11 bases lining up with TRBD1. TRBV23-1 is designated an ORF whose function remains uncertain. This CDR3 comprises 16 residues. Trimming at V came to 0 bases and at J to 5 bases, leaving 5 bases not matched to a gene. CDR3 region: CASSQSDRGQQYGYTF. Here the CDR3 DNA reads TGCGCCAGCAGTCAATCGGACAGGGGGCAGCAGTATGGCTACACCTTC.

This clone came up a few times. This chain connects TRBV5-4 to TRBJ1-4; TRBD1 matches 9 bases. Germline loops: CDR1 SGHNT, CDR2 YYREEE (reference sequence). Trimming cost V 4 bases and J 8 bases; bases outside gene matches: 3. CDR3 size: 13 residues. CDR3 coding DNA: TGTGCCAGCAGCACAGGGGGCGGCGAAAAACTGTTTTTT. It translates to CASSTGGGEKLFF.

The chain is built from TRBV7-2 and TRBJ1-1, with a possible D match to TRBD1 (6 bases). V was clipped by 6 bases and J by 1 base, with 12 bases between them. The CDR3 is 14 amino acids. Per the germline V gene, CDR1 is SGHTA and CDR2 is FQGNSA. Here the CDR3 reads CASRRGQQNTEAFF. CDR3 sequence (DNA): TGTGCCAGCAGACGAGGACAGCAGAACACTGAAGCTTTCTTT.

The table lists this clone with a few counts. The V call is TRBV14, the J call TRBJ1-4; D is ambiguous. This CDR3 region has 15 residues. From germline, CDR1 is SGHDN and CDR2 FVKESK. The V end lost 4 bases, the J end lost 8 bases, and 17 bases lay between the germline ends. The CDR3 nucleotides are TGTGCCAGCAGCCCGGAGACCGCCGTGTGGGAAAAACTGTTTTTT. Protein product: CASSPETAVWEKLFF.

This chain uses TRBV6-1 with TRBJ2-1; D gene ambiguous. This CDR3 has 11 amino acids. Germline CDR1 MNHNS, CDR2 SASEGT. V lost 2 bases and J 8 bases, leaving 4 bases between the germline ends. CDR3 region: CASSEQDEQFF. The CDR3 DNA sequence: TGTGCCAGCAGTGAACAGGATGAGCAGTTCTTC.

This chain links TRBV27 with TRBJ1-1; 8 nucleotides match TRBD1. Germline CDR1 and CDR2: MNHEY and SMNVEV (reference sequence). The CDR3 contains 16 residues. J gave up 0 bases and V 3 bases, and 6 bases lay outside the gene matches. The CDR3 DNA reads as TGTGCCAGCAGTTTCGACAGGGGACTTCTGAACACTGAAGCTTTCTTT. This gives the protein CASSFDRGLLNTEAFF.

The V gene is TRBV9, the J gene TRBJ1-2; D is uncertain. Trimming took off 0 bases at V and 2 bases at J, with 11 bases between the two ends. Germline CDR1 and CDR2: SGDLS and YYNGEE. This CDR3 spans 15 amino acids. CDR3 residues: CASSVGLDYNYGYTF. In DNA form, the CDR3 reads TGTGCCAGCAGCGTAGGGCTGGACTACAACTATGGCTACACCTTC.

The genes are TRBV7-3 and TRBJ2-1; 9 bases fit TRBD2. The CDR3 length is 16 residues. Germline assignment: CDR1 SGHTA and CDR2 FQGTGA. The trim removed 0 bases at V and 4 bases at J, leaving 4 bases unmatched. The CDR3 nucleotides read TGTGCCAGCAGCTTAACACCTAGCGGGATTTACAATGAGCAGTTCTTC. It specifies CASSLTPSGIYNEQFF.